This entry lists 4 T cell receptor beta chains sequenced from one sample in a study of blood T cell repertoires in COVID-19. Sequenced by immunoSEQ multiplex PCR; TCRdb stores in-frame clones only, minus some. The sample gives approximately 670,000 clones, over 80% of which show up once; roughly 0.25% is in the top ten. Sequencing used peripheral blood. The receptors come from a woman between 18 and 29 years old with acute or convalescent COVID-19.

The J gene is TRBJ2-1, the V gene TRBV10-2, with D perhaps matching TRBD1 (6 bases). Trimming stripped 4 bases from V and 3 bases from J, with 10 bases between. The CDR3 has 14 residues. Germline V gene data show CDR1 as WSHSY and CDR2 as SAAADI. CDR3 sequence (DNA): TGCGCCAGCAGTGCAAGGGGGATCTACAATGAGCAGTTCTTC. Translated, it gives CASSARGIYNEQFF.

The CDR3 DNA reads TGTGCCAGCAGTTTGGTAAACTTACCCACAGATACGCAGTATTTT. It is translated as CASSLVNLPTDTQYF. V is TRBV27 and J is TRBJ2-3; unclear D gene. Trimming pared 3 bases from V and 2 bases from J, leaving 12 bases between. The CDR3 runs to 15 residues. Germline assignment: CDR1 MNHEY and CDR2 SMNVEV (reference sequence).

This chain links TRBV2 with TRBJ1-1; 7 nucleotides line up with TRBD1. The CDR3 is made up of 16 amino acids. V gave up 1 base and J gave up 3 bases; unmatched junction bases: 8. Germline V CDR1 and CDR2: SNHLY, FYNNEI. Written as DNA, the CDR3 is TGTGCCAGCAGTGAAGGCAGGGGGGAATGGGACACTGAAGCTTTCTTT. This codes for CASSEGRGEWDTEAFF.

The chain joins TRBV5-1 to TRBJ2-1; weak D call: TRBD2 (5 bases). Deletions cut 0 bases from V and 9 bases from J, with 13 bases between. The V gene's germline CDR1 is SGHRS and CDR2 YFSETQ. The CDR3 has 14 amino acids. CDR3 sequence: CASSLGITRSEQFF. The CDR3 nucleotides read TGCGCCAGCAGCTTGGGGATCACTAGGAGTGAGCAGTTCTTC.